This TCR beta chain comes out of a study of identical twins. Study findings and constraints: Recombination models fit unrelated individuals' TCR alpha sharing but underestimated twins'. Within twin pairs, the out-of-frame alpha sequences they shared showed excess low generation probability.

From the 5' RACE reads, TCRdb called clonotypes with MiXCR, one entry per CDR3 protein. The sample has approximately 890,000 distinct CDR3 sequences, roughly 12% seen once; the top ten hold about 1.5%. A remark on this clonotype: What it binds is unknown.

Trimming took 7 bases from V and 3 from J, leaving 11 bases between them. The germline CDR1 and CDR2 sequences are SGHDT and YYEEEE. CDR3 length equals 13 residues. This sample also belongs to another study, concerning yellow fever vaccine responses in identical twins.

Sequencing was done on a sample of PBMCs. This clonotype originated in a woman between 18 and 29 years old in good health. This rearrangement joins TRBV5-6 to TRBJ1-5; perhaps TRBD1 as D (6 bases). The CDR3 here is CASGQGTNQPQHF. The CDR3 DNA reads TGTGCCAGCGGCCAGGGGACCAATCAGCCCCAGCATTTT.